This T cell receptor (beta chain) stems from a study of blood T cell repertoires in COVID-19. On the study more broadly: Samples representing acute and convalescent COVID-19 were sourced from the United States, Italy and Spain. The cDNA or gDNA used as material had been derived from T cells, B-cell-depleted T cells, or PBMCs.

The repertoire was sequenced with immunoSEQ multiplex PCR; TCRdb's copy has only in-frame clones and lacks some. The data show roughly 140,000 clones, 80% to 90% seen once. From germline, CDR1 is SGHAT and CDR2 FQNNGV. The CDR3 length is 16 residues. V lost 1 base to trimming and J lost 1 base, with 11 bases between them. The specimen sequenced was peripheral blood. This clonotype was obtained from a woman aged 40 to 50 with acute or convalescent COVID-19. The chain is built from TRBV11-2 and TRBJ2-1; possible D gene TRBD1, 6 bases. Written as DNA, the CDR3 is TGTGCCAGCAGCTTAGGCGGGCAGGGGTCCTACAATGAGCAGTTCTTC. Translating it yields CASSLGGQGSYNEQFF. Full variable domain (remainder filled in from reference TRBV11-2 and TRBJ2-1): EAGVAQSPRYKIIEKRQSVAFWCNPISGHATLYWYQQILGQGPKLLIQFQNNGVVDDSQLPKDRFSAERLKGVDSTLKIQPAKLEDSAVYLCASSLGGQGSYNEQFFGPGTRLTVL.